This T cell receptor beta chain was found in a study of cytomegalovirus exposure and HLA in healthy donors. The germline gives CDR1 GTSNPN, CDR2 SVGIG (reference sequence). The V and J ends lost 8 bases and 7 bases, in that order; junction bases with no gene match: 8. This CDR3 spans 12 amino acids. It was with 60 Vbeta and 13 Jbeta primers that the PCR ran. Only in-frame clones appear in the TCRdb table, and some are missing; sequencing was by immunoSEQ multiplex PCR. This repertoire shows approximately 130,000 clones, approximately 84% found once; its top ten account for 2.7%. Of note for this clone: What it recognizes is unknown.

Broader study findings: Common viral pathogens seemed to be connected with several of the most significant clusters, according to a later analysis. In vitro assays verified that a few CMV-associated chains recognized CMV antigens specifically.

Source material: PBMCs. This sequence joins TRBV30 and TRBJ1-2, with 9 bases identical to TRBD1. This clonotype originated in a boy aged 2 to 9 in good health and CMV-seronegative. The CDR3 reads CAHLGQGPGYTF. CDR3 nucleotide sequence: TGTGCCCACTTGGGACAGGGCCCTGGCTACACCTTC.